Listed below are T cell receptor beta chains from one sample, sequenced in a study of shared clonotypes between healthy human individuals. The method was immunoSEQ multiplex PCR; TCRdb's version includes in-frame clones alone and lacks a portion of them. The sample carries roughly 500,000 clones, almost 97% recorded once. Sequencing was done on a sample of naive CD4+ T cells sorted from blood. The receptors originated from a woman younger than 45 in good health. The CDR3 runs from the conserved cysteine through the conserved F or W. D genes are given only for firm matches. Not every row has a clone size; where given, it reads once, few, many or a size class.

d_gene,abundance,v_gene,j_gene,CDR3nt,CDR3aa
TRBD2,NA,TRBV5-1,TRBJ2-2,TGCGCCAGTTCTAGTATTAGCGGGACCGGGGAGCTGTTTTTT,CASSSISGTGELFF
NA,NA,TRBV7-6,TRBJ2-7,TGTGCCAGCAGCTTAGGGCCCAGGGGTGGGAGCTCCTACGAGCAGTACTTC,CASSLGPRGGSSYEQYF
TRBD1,NA,TRBV28,TRBJ2-2,TGTGCCAGCAGCCGTGACAGGGGGCTTACCGGGGAGCTGTTTTTT,CASSRDRGLTGELFF
NA,NA,TRBV18,TRBJ2-5,TGTGCCAGCTCACCAACAGGGCGAGAGACCCAGTACTTC,CASSPTGRETQYF
NA,NA,TRBV18,TRBJ1-5,TGTGCCAGCTCAAAAAGCGGGGGGGAGTCGAACAATCAGCCCCAGCATTTT,CASSKSGGESNNQPQHF
NA,NA,TRBV6-1,TRBJ2-7,TGTGCCAGCAGTGATCGGCCAGGAAGAGCCTACGAGCAGTACTTC,CASSDRPGRAYEQYF
TRBD1,NA,TRBV6-5,TRBJ2-1,TGTGCCAGCAGGGAGGACAGGGGTCGAAACAATGAGCAGTTCTTC,CASREDRGRNNEQFF
NA,NA,TRBV4-1,TRBJ2-7,TGTGCCAGCAGCCACTCGACAGATTCCTACGAGCAGTACTTC,CASSHSTDSYEQYF
TRBD2,NA,TRBV27,TRBJ2-3,TGTGCCAGCAGTTTATACGGACTAGCGGGAGGGGCAGATACGCAGTATTTT,CASSLYGLAGGADTQYF
TRBD1,NA,TRBV28,TRBJ1-6,TGTGCCAGCAGCCCCGGGGGGGCGTTGGGCCCGACAGGGGTGGATTCACCCCTCCACTTT,CASSPGGALGPTGVDSPLHF
TRBD2,NA,TRBV6-1,TRBJ2-7,TGTGCCAGCAGTGACCGAGGGAGGGCCACCTACGAGCAGTACTTC,CASSDRGRATYEQYF
NA,NA,TRBV6-4,TRBJ1-1,TGTGCCAGCAGCCGGGACATATCTGGCTCTGAAGCTTTCTTT,CASSRDISGSEAFF
NA,NA,TRBV10-1,TRBJ1-1,TGCGCCAGCAGTGGGTCGGGCACTGAAGCTTTCTTT,CASSGSGTEAFF
NA,once,TRBV7-9,TRBJ1-2,TGTGCCAGCAGCTATCGACAGGAGCCGAGCTATGGCTACACCTTC,CASSYRQEPSYGYTF
TRBD1,once,TRBV7-9,TRBJ2-7,TGTGCCAGCAGCTTAGTCGCAGGGGGAATCTACGAGCAGTACTTC,CASSLVAGGIYEQYF
NA,NA,TRBV4-2,TRBJ1-5,TGTGCCAGCAGCCAACCGGTGGACGGGCTAGAGGATCAGCCCCAGCATTTT,CASSQPVDGLEDQPQHF
NA,NA,TRBV28,TRBJ1-5,TGTGCCAGCATTGGAGGGTCCCCCCTTTGGAGCAATCAGCCCCAGCATTTT,CASIGGSPLWSNQPQHF
TRBD2,NA,TRBV5-5,TRBJ2-2,TGTGCCAGCAGCCCCGGGACTATCAACACCGGGGAGCTGTTTTTT,CASSPGTINTGELFF
NA,NA,TRBV11-2,TRBJ2-7,TGTGCCAGCAGCTTAGCGGGGGCGGGGCAGTACTTC,CASSLAGAGQYF
NA,NA,TRBV6-1,TRBJ1-5,TGTGCCAGCAGTGGGAGACAGTATAGCAATCAGCCCCAGCATTTT,CASSGRQYSNQPQHF
NA,NA,TRBV27,TRBJ2-7,TGTGCCAGCAGTCAGGTCGGAGGGGTTTCCTACGAGCAGTACTTC,CASSQVGGVSYEQYF
NA,NA,TRBV9,TRBJ2-3,TGTGCCAGCAGCGTAGATGGCGGCAGCCCGACGCAGTATTTT,CASSVDGGSPTQYF
NA,NA,TRBV28,TRBJ1-1,TGTGCCAGCAGTCGGACGGCGAACACTGAAGCTTTCTTT,CASSRTANTEAFF
NA,NA,TRBV9,TRBJ1-1,TGTGCCAGCAGCGCCACAGGGAGGATGGCTGAAGCTTTCTTT,CASSATGRMAEAFF